The rows below give T cell receptor beta chains drawn from one sample of a study of T-cell memory formation after mild COVID-19. One entry per CDR3 protein results from TCRdb running MiXCR on the 5' RACE reads. The sample consists of approximately 180,000 distinct CDR3 sequences, 16% of them appearing once. Sequencing input: PBMCs or a T cell subset sorted from them (not recorded which). Receptors were obtained from an adult woman who had mild COVID-19 (a few samples of this study predate the infection). Cell type and time point are not known. CDR3s include the opening cysteine and the closing phenylalanine or tryptophan. A D gene is named only where the DNA matches it firmly. Part of the rows lack a size; the others show once, few, many or a class for expanded clones.

V,J,D,size,CDR3,DNA
TRBV20-1,TRBJ2-3,.,few,CSARRPSGDTQYF,TGCAGTGCCCGACGCCCCAGCGGAGATACGCAGTATTTT
TRBV7-6,TRBJ2-3,.,few,CASSFRGAIDTQYF,TGTGCCAGCAGCTTCCGGGGGGCAATAGATACGCAGTATTTT
TRBV11-2,TRBJ1-1,.,.,CASSLGVEGRARNTEAFF,TGTGCCAGCAGCTTAGGGGTCGAGGGAAGGGCCCGCAACACTGAAGCTTTCTTT
TRBV19,TRBJ1-2,.,.,CATMTGALNYGYTF,TGTGCCACCATGACAGGTGCCCTCAACTATGGCTACACCTTC
TRBV4-3,TRBJ1-1,.,.,CASSPGRRNTEAFF,TGCGCCAGCAGTCCCGGACGGCGGAACACTGAAGCTTTCTTT
TRBV5-1,TRBJ2-5,TRBD2,few,CASSSSGGPEETQYF,TGCGCCAGCAGCTCTAGCGGGGGTCCGGAGGAAACCCAGTACTTC
TRBV7-2,TRBJ2-3,.,few,CASSLDRKSTDTQYF,TGTGCCAGCAGCCTGGACAGAAAATCCACAGATACGCAGTATTTT
TRBV5-8,TRBJ2-5,TRBD1,.,CASSIRQGSETQYF,TGTGCCAGCAGCATCAGACAGGGGTCAGAGACCCAGTACTTC
TRBV7-9,TRBJ2-3,TRBD2,.,CASSPGTSGGTSTDTQYF,TGTGCCAGCAGCCCCGGGACTAGCGGGGGGACTAGCACAGATACGCAGTATTTT
TRBV18,TRBJ2-2,.,few,CASSPLGTANTGELFF,TGTGCCAGCTCACCACTAGGGACTGCGAACACCGGGGAGCTGTTTTTT
TRBV7-9,TRBJ2-1,TRBD2,.,CASSLWTSGASSYNEQFF,TGTGCCAGCAGCTTGTGGACTAGCGGTGCCTCATCCTACAATGAGCAGTTCTTC
TRBV5-1,TRBJ1-1,.,.,CASSGGHQMNTEAFF,TGCGCCAGCAGCGGAGGACACCAGATGAACACTGAAGCTTTCTTT